Below are 12 T cell receptor beta chains sequenced from a single sample in a study of CD8+CD57+ T cells in acquired aplastic anemia. Genomic DNA, serving as template, underwent TCR beta VDJ and CDR3 profiling. MiXCR, applied by TCRdb to the reads, yields one record per CDR3 protein. The data show about 42,000 distinct CDR3 sequences, approximately 67% seen once. The source material was sorted CD4+, CD8+, or CD8+CD57+ T cells (not recorded which) from PBMCs. All receptors derive from a human donor in good health, serving as a control.

The rearrangement joins TRBV2 to TRBJ1-3, with 7 bases matching TRBD1. After removal of 0 bases from V and 7 bases from J, the junction contained 3 bases not matched to a gene. This CDR3 is built from 14 residues. Germline V gene lookup returns CDR1 SNHLY and CDR2 FYNNEI. The CDR3, as DNA: TGTGCCAGCAGTGAAGCGGCAGGGGGTAACACCATATATTTT. Amino acid sequence: CASSEAAGGNTIYF.

Concerning this clonotype itself: One end of the junction is discordant with germline, which a read error may explain. This sequence joins TRBV5-1 and TRBJ1-4; D gene unclear. The V gene's germline CDR1 is SGHRS and CDR2 YFSETQ. The CDR3 runs to 14 residues. The DNA of the CDR3 is TGCCCCAGCAGCTTTCTTCAGGCGAATGAAAAACTGGTTTTT. It codes for CPSSFLQANEKLVF.

This clonotype was seen a handful of times. The chain carries TRBV19 and TRBJ2-3; D remains unclear. The V end lost 7 bases, the J end lost 0 bases, and 8 bases lay between the germline ends. The germline V gene encodes CDR1 LNHDA and CDR2 SQIVND (reference sequence). This CDR3 is built from 13 residues. The CDR3 loop is CASTGSSTDTQYF. Written as DNA, the CDR3 is TGTGCCAGTACCGGGTCTAGCACAGATACGCAGTATTTT.

This chain connects TRBV7-9 to TRBJ2-1; the match to TRBD1 covers 7 bases. This CDR3 contains 13 residues. Per germline, CDR1 SEHNR and CDR2 FQNEAQ (reference sequence). The junction had 7 bases not matched to a gene; V was cut back by 5 bases and J by 9 bases. The CDR3 spells CASSGTTGSEQFF. CDR3 sequence (DNA): TGTGCCAGCAGCGGTACGACAGGGTCTGAGCAGTTCTTC.

V usage is TRBV7-6 and J usage is TRBJ2-1, with 14 bases matching TRBD2. From germline, CDR1 is SGHVS and CDR2 FNYEAQ. The CDR3 extends over 16 amino acids. The ends lost 5 bases at V and 10 bases at J; junction bases unmatched: 10. The CDR3 here is CASSLSGLAGGYEQFF. CDR3 nucleotides: TGTGCCAGCAGCCTGTCAGGACTAGCGGGGGGTTACGAGCAGTTCTTC.

This clonotype was seen once. The chain carries TRBV7-3 and TRBJ2-1; D remains ambiguous. CDR3 size: 12 residues. V shed 2 bases and J shed 7 bases, with 6 bases lying between them. CDR1 and CDR2 (germline): SGHTA, FQGTGA. The CDR3 sequence: CASSLDGNEQFF. The CDR3, as DNA: TGTGCCAGCAGCTTAGACGGGAATGAGCAGTTCTTC.

V gene TRBV15 combines with J gene TRBJ2-7, with unresolved D. Germline CDR1 is LNHNV and CDR2 is YYDKDF (reference sequence). The CDR3 is made up of 15 amino acids. The V gene lost 1 base and the J gene lost 2 bases, with 12 bases spanning the gap. The CDR3 nucleotides are TGTGCCACCAGCAGAGGCGCCCTTGGGACCTACGAGCAGTACTTC. This translates into CATSRGALGTYEQYF.

This clonotype was counted a single time. The chain couples TRBV15 to TRBJ2-7, with 7 positions matching TRBD1. J was trimmed by 5 bases and V by 5 bases; bases with no gene match: 12. CDR3 length: 15 residues. CDR1 and CDR2 from the germline V gene are LNHNV and YYDKDF (reference sequence). The CDR3 here is CATSARRGGKNEQYF. The CDR3 nucleotides are TGTGCCACCAGCGCCCGTCGAGGGGGCAAAAACGAGCAGTACTTC.

The chain couples TRBV4-2 to TRBJ1-2, with D tentatively TRBD1 (5 bases). CDR3 length: 16 amino acids. Deletions cut 4 bases from V and 8 bases from J, with 23 bases between. Germline V gene lookup returns CDR1 LGHNA and CDR2 YNFKEQ. CDR3 region: CASSPGHGLGREGYTF. DNA for the CDR3: TGTGCCAGCAGCCCGGGTCACGGTTTGGGACGAGAAGGCTACACCTTC.

The rearrangement uses TRBV7-9 and TRBJ2-5; D may be TRBD2 (6 bases). Trimming pared 1 base from V and 3 bases from J, leaving 6 bases between. CDR1 and CDR2 from the germline V gene are SEHNR and FQNEAQ (reference sequence). The CDR3 is 13 amino acids. The CDR3 DNA follows: TGTGCCAGCAGCTTAGGGGAGGAAGAGACCCAGTACTTC. It encodes CASSLGEEETQYF.

Worth noting for this clonotype: One junction end does not reproduce the germline sequence, and a read error may be involved. The J gene is TRBJ2-2, the V gene TRBV24-1; 8 bases agree with TRBD2. Germline lookup yields CDR1 KGHDR and CDR2 SFDVKD. There are 13 residues in the CDR3. CDR3 sequence: CATSGGETGELLF. DNA for the CDR3: TGTGCCACCAGCGGGGGGGAGACCGGGGAGCTGCTTTTT.

The chain employs TRBV10-3 and TRBJ2-5; TRBD2 matches at 13 bases. V lost 4 bases and J lost 1; bases outside the gene matches: 3. This CDR3 spans 16 amino acids. Germline V gives CDR1 ENHRY, CDR2 SYGVKD. The CDR3 protein is CAISVGTSGAQETQYF. CDR3 DNA: TGTGCCATCAGTGTAGGGACTAGCGGGGCCCAAGAGACCCAGTACTTC.